This T cell receptor beta chain was sequenced in a study of blood T cell repertoires in COVID-19. Trimming stripped 6 bases from V and 7 bases from J, with 16 bases between. Germline V lookup: CDR1 SQVTM, CDR2 ANQGSEA. This CDR3 is built from 14 residues. Generated by immunoSEQ multiplex PCR, the TCRdb table keeps only in-frame clones and is missing some. The sample shows 97,000 or so clones, almost 85% of them seen only once. The sequenced material came from peripheral blood. The sequence was obtained from a man aged 35 to 55 with active or convalescent COVID-19. The chain combines TRBV29-1 with TRBJ1-6; possibly TRBD1 for D (5 bases). DNA of the CDR3: TGCAGCGTGGGGTGGGGGGGGACGAATTCACCCCTCCACTTT. Residues: CSVGWGGTNSPLHF.